This paragraph covers one TCR beta chain sequence. Its antigen remains unknown. The PCR made use of 60 Vbeta and 13 Jbeta primers. Produced via immunoSEQ multiplex PCR; TCRdb's table is partial and in-frame only. This sample has some 81,000 clones, with 72% found just once. The data are from a study of cytomegalovirus exposure and HLA in healthy donors. Study findings and constraints: With further analysis later on, most CMV-associated TCR beta chains appeared HLA-restricted.

This receptor was taken from a woman between 40 and 50 years old in good health and CMV-seropositive. Source material: PBMCs.

The CDR3 reads CASAGPIYGYTF. The CDR3 DNA reads as TGTGCCAGTGCGGGACCCATTTATGGCTACACCTTC. J is TRBJ1-2 and V is TRBV19; D might be TRBD1 (5 bases). The CDR3 contains 12 residues. Trimming took off 8 bases at V and 5 bases at J, with 12 bases between the two ends. Germline V gene lookup returns CDR1 LNHDA and CDR2 SQIVND (reference sequence).